This TCR beta chain was documented in a study of blood T cell repertoires in COVID-19. Turning to the study itself: There were acute and convalescent COVID-19 samples, and they came from the United States, Italy and Spain. PBMCs, B-cell-depleted T cells, or T cells were the source of the cDNA or gDNA that made up the material.

The CDR3 consists of 15 residues. V shed 6 bases, J shed 5 bases, and the junction held 7 bases outside the gene matches. CDR1 LNHDA and CDR2 SQIVND come from the germline V gene (reference sequence). Original analysis: Scientists estimated how many nucleated cells there were by amplifying reference gene primers. Only in-frame clones appear in the TCRdb table, and some are missing; sequencing was by immunoSEQ multiplex PCR. D and trimming were read from the DNA, whereas the V and J calls and clone size are those reported in that table. This sample has around 99,000 clones; approximately 84% occur once, and the top ten carry about 4%.

The sample consisted of peripheral blood. The chain recombines TRBV19 with TRBJ1-4; 9 nucleotides match TRBD1. The source is a human donor in a cohort sampled during active COVID-19. CDR3 coding DNA: TGTGCCAGTAGACAAACCGGGACAGGGAATGAAAAACTGTTTTTT. Residues: CASRQTGTGNEKLFF.